The 20 T cell receptor beta chains below were found in one sample sequenced in a study of blood T cell repertoires in COVID-19. TCRdb's copy holds only in-frame clones and misses some; the assay was immunoSEQ multiplex PCR. The sample includes about 170,000 clones, 92% of them seen just once. Sequencing was done on a sample of peripheral blood. The source of these receptors is a man aged 25-40 years with COVID-19, enrolled during active disease.

Note on this clone: Sequence at one end of the junction differs from germline and may be a read error. The CDR3 DNA reads TGTGCCAGTAGTATACGGGACTCCTTCAATGAGCAGTTCTTC. It translates to CASSIRDSFNEQFF. This chain joins TRBV19 and TRBJ2-1; a weak D match, TRBD2 (6 bases). From germline, CDR1 is LNHDA and CDR2 SQIVND (reference sequence). The CDR3 extends over 14 amino acids.

Remarks on this clone: This specimen includes other DNA sequences encoding the same CDR3. This chain uses TRBV20-1 with TRBJ2-7; D is ambiguous. Trimming cost V 1 base and J 2 bases, with 3 bases left between them. Germline V gives CDR1 DFQATT, CDR2 SNEGSKA (reference sequence). The CDR3 consists of 11 residues. The DNA of the CDR3 is TGCAGTGCTAGAGGAGCCTACGAGCAGTACTTC. This sequence encodes CSARGAYEQYF.

The chain has TRBV2 and TRBJ2-2; tentative D call: TRBD2 (7 bases). Trimming cost V 10 bases and J 4 bases, with 16 bases left between them. CDR1 and CDR2 from the germline V gene are SNHLY and FYNNEI. The length of the CDR3 is 14 residues. CDR3 in amino acids: CATEGGPGTGELFF. Written as DNA, the CDR3 is TGTGCCACCGAGGGGGGGCCGGGCACCGGGGAGCTGTTTTTT. The full variable domain, rest sourced from reference TRBV2 and TRBJ2-2, is EPEVTQTPSHQVTQMGQEVILRCVPISNHLYFYWYRQILGQKVEFLVSFYNNEISEKSEIFDDQFSVERPDGSNFTLKIRSTKLEDSAMYFCATEGGPGTGELFFGEGSRLTVL.

The CDR3 sequence is CASHTGADKNIQYF. The CDR3, as DNA: TGTGCCAGCCATACAGGGGCAGATAAAAACATTCAGTACTTC. The chain links TRBV7-9 to TRBJ2-4; TRBD1 matches 7 bases. Germline V CDR1 and CDR2: SEHNR, FQNEAQ (reference sequence). The CDR3 runs 14 residues. Unmatched junction bases numbered 8, after V lost 8 bases and J lost 4 bases.

The V gene is TRBV29-1, the J gene TRBJ1-3; D is ambiguous. V was pared by 6 bases and J by 4 bases, with 13 bases between. The CDR3 has 13 amino acids. The germline V gene encodes CDR1 SQVTM and CDR2 ANQGSEA. The CDR3 region is CSVHIQIGNTIYF. CDR3 nucleotide sequence: TGCAGCGTACACATACAGATCGGAAACACCATATATTTT.

The genes are TRBV3-1 (or the pseudogene TRBV3-2) and TRBJ1-6; the match to TRBD1 covers 8 bases. The CDR3 loop spans 15 amino acids. Trimming took 2 bases from V and 9 from J; bases not matched to a gene: 6. Germline V gives CDR1 LGHDT, CDR2 YNNKEL (reference sequence). CDR3 coding DNA: TGTGCCAGCAGCCAACGTAGGCAGGGGGCTTCACCCCTCCACTTT. Translation gives CASSQRRQGASPLHF.

The rearrangement uses TRBV3-1 (or the pseudogene TRBV3-2) and TRBJ2-3; 11 nucleotides align to TRBD2. The CDR3 runs to 17 residues. Germline loops: CDR1 LGHDT, CDR2 YNNKEL (reference sequence). Losses at the gene ends were 4 bases for V and 5 bases for J; bases not matched to a gene: 11. The CDR3 DNA follows: TGTGCCAGCAGCCGCTATAGCGGGAGGGTTCCCGGAGATACGCAGTATTTT. Protein product: CASSRYSGRVPGDTQYF.

The chain joins TRBV7-9 to TRBJ1-3; TRBD1 might be the D (5 bases). The V end was cut by 9 bases, the J end by 0 bases, with 18 bases between. Germline CDR1 SEHNR, CDR2 FQNEAQ (reference sequence). The CDR3 covers 16 residues. The CDR3 loop reads CASNSYGGSSGNTIYF. CDR3 DNA sequence: TGTGCCAGTAACAGTTATGGGGGGAGCTCTGGAAACACCATATATTTT. Variable domain in full (rest from reference TRBV7-9 and TRBJ1-3): DTGVSQNPRHKITKRGQNVTFRCDPISEHNRLYWYRQTLGQGPEFLTYFQNEAQLEKSRLLSDRFSAERPKGSFSTLEIQRTEQGDSAMYLCASNSYGGSSGNTIYFGEGSWLTVV.

This clone was picked up one time. The CDR3 DNA follows: TGCAGCGTTGTCCTGGGAACAGGTGAGCAGTACTTC. Translating it yields CSVVLGTGEQYF. The rearrangement uses TRBV29-1 and TRBJ2-7, with D maybe TRBD1 (5 bases). This CDR3 region has 12 residues. The germline V and J ends were trimmed by 4 bases and 7 bases, with 14 bases remaining between them. Germline V gene sequence: CDR1 SQVTM, CDR2 ANQGSEA.

V usage is TRBV3-1 (or the pseudogene TRBV3-2) and J usage is TRBJ2-1; 12 nucleotides line up with TRBD2. CDR1 is LGHDT and CDR2 is YNNKEL in the germline V gene (reference sequence). The CDR3 runs 20 residues. V lost 4 bases, J lost 0 bases, and 13 bases stayed unmatched. The CDR3 DNA reads TGTGCCAGCAGCCCCCCAGTACTAGCGGGAGGCCCTCGCTCCTACAATGAGCAGTTCTTC. Its translation is CASSPPVLAGGPRSYNEQFF.

The chain is built from TRBV5-1 and TRBJ1-5, with D perhaps matching TRBD1 (5 bases). Between the trimmed V and J ends, which lost 4 bases and 4 bases, there was a span of 9 bases. CDR3 length: 13 residues. Germline V gives CDR1 SGHRS, CDR2 YFSETQ. Here the CDR3 reads CASSPGLNQPQHF. The CDR3 coding sequence is TGCGCCAGCAGCCCAGGGTTGAATCAGCCCCAGCATTTT.

This chain joins TRBV6-2 or TRBV6-3 and TRBJ1-1; a possible D gene is TRBD1 (6 bases). This CDR3 has 13 residues. Germline CDR1 MNHEY, CDR2 SVGEGT. The germline V and J ends were trimmed by 10 bases and 5 bases, with 17 bases remaining between them. Written as DNA, the CDR3 is TGTGCCACCTGCCCGTTGAGGGGGACTGAAGCTTTCTTT. Its translation is CATCPLRGTEAFF.

This sequence joins TRBV28 and TRBJ1-1, with D uncertain. Germline V gene data show CDR1 as MDHEN and CDR2 as SYDVKM. V was trimmed by 4 bases and J by 2 bases, leaving 8 bases between them. This CDR3 has 13 residues. The DNA for the CDR3 is TGTGCCAGCAGTTCCCCAGGTAACACTGAAGCTTTCTTT. Its protein is CASSSPGNTEAFF.

The V gene is TRBV6-5, the J gene TRBJ2-1; 7 positions agree with TRBD1. In germline, CDR1 is MNHEY, CDR2 SVGAGI. Trimming took 4 bases from V and 3 from J; bases not matched to a gene: 3. The CDR3 sequence is 14 residues long. CDR3 loop: CASSSGTDYNEQFF. The DNA of the CDR3 is TGTGCCAGCAGTTCCGGGACAGACTACAATGAGCAGTTCTTC.

The chain carries TRBV9 and TRBJ1-2; D might be TRBD1 (6 bases). The CDR3 runs to 16 residues. V was pared by 2 bases and J by 8 bases, with 22 bases between. Germline CDR1 SGDLS, CDR2 YYNGEE. The CDR3 sequence is CASSVGQMPVGGGYTF. The CDR3 DNA is TGTGCCAGCAGCGTCGGACAGATGCCCGTCGGGGGGGGCTACACCTTC.

This chain links TRBV7-9 with TRBJ1-1; D is unclear. Germline V gene data show CDR1 as SEHNR and CDR2 as FQNEAQ (reference sequence). V shed 1 base and J shed 1 base, with 10 bases lying between them. The CDR3 has 15 residues. The CDR3 reads CASSLVETPNTEAFF. CDR3 DNA: TGTGCCAGCAGCTTAGTCGAGACACCGAACACTGAAGCTTTCTTT.

The gene calls are TRBV6-6 and TRBJ2-3; D perhaps matches TRBD2 (5 bases). The germline CDR1 and CDR2 sequences are MNHNY and SVGAGI (reference sequence). Trimming took off 2 bases at V and 4 bases at J, with 10 bases between the two ends. The CDR3 is 14 amino acids. CDR3 loop: CASSYGTDSDTQYF. In DNA form, the CDR3 reads TGTGCCAGCAGTTACGGTACGGACTCAGATACGCAGTATTTT.

The genes are TRBV5-4 and TRBJ1-1; 7 nucleotides agree with TRBD1. CDR1 is SGHNT and CDR2 is YYREEE in the germline V gene (reference sequence). Trimming at V came to 4 bases and at J to 1 base, leaving 7 bases not matched to a gene. This CDR3 region has 15 residues. The CDR3 DNA sequence: TGTGCCAGCAGCGCCTTGACAGGGAGGAACACTGAAGCTTTCTTT. This codes for CASSALTGRNTEAFF. Full variable domain (outside the CDR3, taken from reference TRBV5-4 and TRBJ1-1): ETGVTQSPTHLIKTRGQQVTLRCSSQSGHNTVSWYQQALGQGPQFIFQYYREEENGRGNFPPRFSGLQFPNYSSELNVNALELDDSALYLCASSALTGRNTEAFFGQGTRLTVV.

The chain joins TRBV23-1 to TRBJ1-4; TRBD1 might be the D (6 bases). TRBV23-1 is an ORF; its function is uncertain. V lost 0 bases, J lost 0 bases, and 20 bases lay in between. The CDR3 loop spans 20 amino acids. The CDR3 sequence: CASSQSASSGTHATNEKLFF. In nucleotides, the CDR3 is TGCGCCAGCAGTCAATCGGCTTCGAGCGGGACACACGCAACTAATGAAAAACTGTTTTTT.

The chain uses TRBV7-8 and TRBJ1-6, with TRBD1 matching over 7 bases. The CDR3 spans 16 residues. The germline V gene encodes CDR1 SGHVS and CDR2 FQNEAQ. The V gene end was trimmed by 3 bases and the J gene end by 10 bases; junction bases not matched to a gene: 12. The chain's CDR3 is CASSFLFVGQESPLHF. For the CDR3, the DNA is TGTGCCAGCAGCTTTTTGTTTGTCGGACAGGAGTCACCCCTCCACTTT.